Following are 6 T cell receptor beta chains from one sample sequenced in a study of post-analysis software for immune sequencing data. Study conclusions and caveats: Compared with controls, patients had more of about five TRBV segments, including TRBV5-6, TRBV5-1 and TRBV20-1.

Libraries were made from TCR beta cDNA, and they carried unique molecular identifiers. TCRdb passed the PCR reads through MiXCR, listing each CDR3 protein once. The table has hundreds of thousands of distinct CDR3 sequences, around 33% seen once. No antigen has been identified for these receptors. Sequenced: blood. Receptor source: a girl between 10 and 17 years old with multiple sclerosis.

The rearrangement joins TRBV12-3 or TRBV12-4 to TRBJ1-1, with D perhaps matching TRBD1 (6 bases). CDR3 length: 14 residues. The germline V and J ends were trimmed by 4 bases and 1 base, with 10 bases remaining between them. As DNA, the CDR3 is TGTGCCAGCAGTTCCCAACAGGGGAACACTGAAGCTTTCTTT. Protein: CASSSQQGNTEAFF.

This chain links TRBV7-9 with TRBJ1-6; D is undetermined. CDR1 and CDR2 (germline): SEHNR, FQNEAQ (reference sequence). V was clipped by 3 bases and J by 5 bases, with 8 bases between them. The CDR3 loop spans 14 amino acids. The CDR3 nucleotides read TGTGCCAGCAGCTTCTTACGGGATAATTCACCCCTCCACTTT. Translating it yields CASSFLRDNSPLHF.

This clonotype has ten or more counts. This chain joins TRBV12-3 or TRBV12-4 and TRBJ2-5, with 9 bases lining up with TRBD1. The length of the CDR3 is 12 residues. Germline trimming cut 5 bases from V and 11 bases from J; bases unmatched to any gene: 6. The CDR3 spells CASSTGGTWQYF. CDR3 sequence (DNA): TGTGCCAGCAGTACAGGGGGCACTTGGCAGTACTTC.

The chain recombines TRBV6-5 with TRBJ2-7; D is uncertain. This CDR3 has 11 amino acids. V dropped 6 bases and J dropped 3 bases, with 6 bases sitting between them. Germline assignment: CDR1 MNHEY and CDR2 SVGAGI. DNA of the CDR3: TGTGCCAGCAGGTCACTCTACGAGCAGTACTTC. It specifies CASRSLYEQYF.

CDR3 bases: TGTGCCAGCAGTTTAACCACGACAGGGGCCGCCTCCTACGAGCAGTACTTC. This codes for CASSLTTTGAASYEQYF. This sequence joins TRBV28 and TRBJ2-7, with 8 nucleotides matching TRBD1. This CDR3 has 17 amino acids. CDR1 is MDHEN and CDR2 is SYDVKM in the germline V gene. V shed 2 bases, J shed 0 bases, and the junction held 9 bases outside the gene matches.

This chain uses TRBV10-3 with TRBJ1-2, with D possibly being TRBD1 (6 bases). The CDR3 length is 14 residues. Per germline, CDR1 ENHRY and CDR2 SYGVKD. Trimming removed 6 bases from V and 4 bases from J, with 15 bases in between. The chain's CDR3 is CAIREEGGAYGYTF. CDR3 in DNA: TGTGCCATCAGGGAGGAGGGGGGCGCCTATGGCTACACCTTC.